A single TCR beta chain is shown here with its context. The CDR3 sequence is 16 residues long. Between the trimmed V and J ends, which lost 1 base and 12 bases, there was a span of 25 bases. The germline V gene has CDR1 KGHSH and CDR2 LQKENI. This entry is derived from a study of control samples from healthy donors and cancer patients. Some clones are missing from TCRdb's copy, which holds only in-frame ones; the method was immunoSEQ multiplex PCR. The table lists about 61,000 clones, about 90% of them singletons, with almost 6% in the top ten. Input material: PBMCs. This clonotype was obtained from a man aged 55 to 69 with colorectal cancer. The V and J genes are TRBV18 and TRBJ2-7; D is uncertain. The CDR3 nucleotides are TGTGCCAGCTCACCACAAGGTACACGCAGGCCCCATGTAGTGTACTTC. This encodes CASSPQGTRRPHVVYF.